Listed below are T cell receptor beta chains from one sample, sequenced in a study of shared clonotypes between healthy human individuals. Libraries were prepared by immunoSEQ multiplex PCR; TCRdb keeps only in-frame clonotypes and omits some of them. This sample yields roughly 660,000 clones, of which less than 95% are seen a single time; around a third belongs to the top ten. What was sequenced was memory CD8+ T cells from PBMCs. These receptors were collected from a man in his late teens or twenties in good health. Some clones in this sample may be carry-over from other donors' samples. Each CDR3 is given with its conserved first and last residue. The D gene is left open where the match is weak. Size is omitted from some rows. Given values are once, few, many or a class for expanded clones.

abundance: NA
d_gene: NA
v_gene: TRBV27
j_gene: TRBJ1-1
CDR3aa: CASSLIRGAMNTEAFF
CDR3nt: TGTGCCAGCAGTTTGATCAGAGGTGCGATGAACACTGAAGCTTTCTTT

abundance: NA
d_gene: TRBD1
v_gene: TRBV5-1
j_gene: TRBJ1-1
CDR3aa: CASSWDSLNTEAFF
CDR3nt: TGCGCCAGCAGCTGGGACAGCTTAAACACTGAAGCTTTCTTT

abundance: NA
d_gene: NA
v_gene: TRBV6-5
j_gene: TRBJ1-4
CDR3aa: CAISRGRGEKLFF
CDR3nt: TGTGCCATCAGCAGGGGTCGTGGCGAAAAACTGTTTTTT

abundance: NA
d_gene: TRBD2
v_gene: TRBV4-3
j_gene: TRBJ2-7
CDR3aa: CASSQGLAGYEQYF
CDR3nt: TGCGCCAGCAGCCAAGGACTAGCGGGCTACGAGCAGTACTTC

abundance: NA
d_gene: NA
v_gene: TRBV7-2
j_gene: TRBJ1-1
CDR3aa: CASSLVRGWTEAFF
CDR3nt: TGTGCCAGCAGCTTAGTCAGGGGTTGGACTGAAGCTTTCTTT

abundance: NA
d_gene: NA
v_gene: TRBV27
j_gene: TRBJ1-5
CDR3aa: CASSLFRDQPQHF
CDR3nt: TGTGCCAGCAGTTTATTCCGGGACCAGCCCCAGCATTTT

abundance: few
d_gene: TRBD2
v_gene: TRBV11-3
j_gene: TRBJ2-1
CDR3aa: CASSWTSGSSYNEQFF
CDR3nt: TGTGCCAGCAGCTGGACTAGCGGGAGTAGCTACAATGAGCAGTTCTTC

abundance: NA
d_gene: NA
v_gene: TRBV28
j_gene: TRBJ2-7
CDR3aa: CASSLTRRIEQYF
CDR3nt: TGTGCCAGCAGTTTAACCCGGCGGATCGAGCAGTACTTC

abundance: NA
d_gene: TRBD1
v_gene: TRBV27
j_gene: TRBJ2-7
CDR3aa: CASSADRAYEQYF
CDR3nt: TGTGCCAGCAGTGCGGACAGGGCCTACGAGCAGTACTTC

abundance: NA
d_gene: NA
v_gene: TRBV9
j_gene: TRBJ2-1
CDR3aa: CASSRGGETSSYNEQFF
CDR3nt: TGTGCCAGCTCTCGTGGGGGAGAAACGTCTTCCTACAATGAGCAGTTCTTC

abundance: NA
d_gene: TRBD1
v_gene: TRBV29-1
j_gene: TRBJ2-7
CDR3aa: CSARTGRAVAYEQYF
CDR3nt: TGCAGCGCTCGGACAGGGCGAGCGGTAGCGTACGAGCAGTACTTC

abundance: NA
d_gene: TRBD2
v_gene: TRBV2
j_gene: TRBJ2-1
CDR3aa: CASREREADNEQFF
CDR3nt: TGTGCCAGCAGGGAGCGGGAGGCAGACAATGAGCAGTTCTTC

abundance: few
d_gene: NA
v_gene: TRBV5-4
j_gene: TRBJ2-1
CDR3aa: CASSPRAYNEQFF
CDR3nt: TGTGCCAGCAGCCCCAGAGCCTACAATGAGCAGTTCTTC

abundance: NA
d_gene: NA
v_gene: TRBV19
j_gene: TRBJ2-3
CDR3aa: CASSLYFERTKTTTDTQYF
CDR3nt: TGTGCCAGTAGTCTCTACTTCGAAAGGACTAAAACGACCACAGATACGCAGTATTTT

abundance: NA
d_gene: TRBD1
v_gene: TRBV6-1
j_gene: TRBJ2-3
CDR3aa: CASKSGQEYTQYF
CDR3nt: TGTGCCAGCAAGTCGGGACAGGAGTATACGCAGTATTTT

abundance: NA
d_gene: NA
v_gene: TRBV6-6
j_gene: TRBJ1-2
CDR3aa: CASSGQLYGYTF
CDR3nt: TGTGCCAGCAGCGGACAGCTCTATGGCTACACCTTC

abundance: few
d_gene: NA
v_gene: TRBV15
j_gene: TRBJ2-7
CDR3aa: CATSRVHRDYEQYF
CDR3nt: TGTGCCACCAGCAGAGTGCACAGGGACTACGAGCAGTACTTC